This T cell receptor beta chain was sequenced during a study of shared clonotypes between healthy human individuals. Study-level results: Having only a few donors restricted how much genetic and exposure-history diversity was captured.

As to this clone: No antigen is known for it.

Looked up from germline, CDR1 is SGHTA and CDR2 is FQGNSA. The ends lost 2 bases at V and 0 bases at J; junction bases unmatched: 8. The CDR3 extends over 19 amino acids. For unsorted samples, genomic DNA was extracted from tens of millions of PBMCs. TCRdb keeps only in-frame clones here, not all; method: immunoSEQ multiplex PCR. The sample contains about 470,000 clones, around 75% of which appear only once. Sequenced sample: PBMCs. The receptor was isolated from a woman aged 40 to 50 in good health. Some clones in this sample may be carry-over from other donors' samples. The rearrangement links TRBV7-2 to TRBJ2-6; 9 bases line up with TRBD1. The CDR3, as DNA: TGTGCCAGCAGCTTATCGACAGGGGGAATCCCCTCTGGGGCCAACGTCCTGACTTTC. It encodes CASSLSTGGIPSGANVLTF.